The source of this T cell receptor beta chain is a study of CD8 T cells in ankylosing spondylitis. Study results and limitations: Reportedly, matched ankylosing spondylitis synovial fluid was significantly enriched for disease-linked clones.

It was by quantitative 5'-RACE with molecular barcodes that TCR beta libraries were made. TCRdb redid the calling of the 5' RACE reads with MiXCR, one entry per CDR3 protein. Among about 13,000 distinct CDR3 sequences, approximately 2.5% were seen once, and the ten largest hold roughly 9%. V gave up 10 bases and J gave up 0 bases, with 14 bases separating them. Germline CDR1 SGDLS, CDR2 YYNGEE. This CDR3 comprises 14 residues. In this sample, this clonotype turned up many times. No antigen is known for it. The origin of this receptor is a male donor with ankylosing spondylitis or in good health (not recorded which). The gene calls are TRBV9 and TRBJ2-1, with D perhaps matching TRBD1 or TRBD2 (5 bases each). Material for sequencing was blood, either unsorted or a sorted T cell fraction (not recorded which). The CDR3 region has the DNA TGTGCCTCGGGACCACCGAGCTCCTACAATGAGCAGTTCTTC. It encodes CASGPPSSYNEQFF.